The source of this T cell receptor (beta chain) is a study of PD-1 blockade in mismatch repair-deficient tumors. Trimming took 5 bases from V and 2 from J, leaving 7 bases between them. Looked up from germline, CDR1 is LNHDA and CDR2 is SQIVND (reference sequence). CDR3 length equals 12 residues. This clone was found a few times. Only in-frame clones appear in the TCRdb table, and some are missing; sequencing was by immunoSEQ multiplex PCR. The sample lists 60,000 to 70,000 clones, roughly 88% seen once, with approximately 15% in the top ten. The chain carries TRBV19 and TRBJ2-7; no clear D. The sequencing here drew on peripheral blood, taken 52 weeks after starting pembrolizumab. The TCR originated in an adult with mismatch repair-deficient cancer. Written as DNA, the CDR3 is TGTGCCAGTAGTGACGAGGCCTACGAGCAGTACTTC. This sequence encodes CASSDEAYEQYF.